These 3 T cell receptor beta chains were sequenced from one sample in a study of blood T cells in healthy people across ages. Primers used in a second PCR of roughly 6 to 12 cycles were a sample-barcoded 5' primer and a J-beta primer mix. MiXCR was run by TCRdb on the 5' RACE reads, yielding one entry per CDR3 protein. The sample lists 1.5 million to 1.8 million distinct CDR3 sequences, roughly two fifths occurring once. Material: blood. The source of these receptors is a woman aged 18-29 years in good health.

J is TRBJ1-4 and V is TRBV7-2; TRBD1 aligns across 7 bases. J gave up 7 bases and V 1 base, and 6 bases lay outside the gene matches. CDR3 length equals 15 residues. Germline assignment: CDR1 SGHTA and CDR2 FQGNSA. The CDR3 reads CASSLVARGGEKLFF. The CDR3 DNA reads TGTGCCAGCAGCTTAGTTGCCAGGGGGGGTGAAAAACTGTTTTTT.

This rearrangement joins TRBV12-3 or TRBV12-4 to TRBJ1-2; 12 nucleotides align to TRBD1. The CDR3 runs 16 residues. With V trimmed by 5 bases and J by 0 bases, 4 bases remained unmatched. Here the CDR3 reads CASSHRDRGPNYGYTF. The DNA for the CDR3 is TGTGCCAGCAGTCACCGGGACAGGGGGCCTAACTATGGCTACACCTTC.

This clonotype was picked up a small number of times. The V and J genes are TRBV3-1 and TRBJ2-5; D might be TRBD1 (5 bases). The ends were cut back, 1 base at V and 1 base at J, with 13 bases in the middle. The V gene's germline CDR1 is LGHDT and CDR2 YNNKEL (reference sequence). The CDR3 extends over 16 amino acids. The CDR3 sequence: CASSQGDSSGQETQYF. The CDR3 DNA reads as TGTGCCAGCAGCCAAGGTGACAGCTCCGGCCAAGAGACCCAGTACTTC.